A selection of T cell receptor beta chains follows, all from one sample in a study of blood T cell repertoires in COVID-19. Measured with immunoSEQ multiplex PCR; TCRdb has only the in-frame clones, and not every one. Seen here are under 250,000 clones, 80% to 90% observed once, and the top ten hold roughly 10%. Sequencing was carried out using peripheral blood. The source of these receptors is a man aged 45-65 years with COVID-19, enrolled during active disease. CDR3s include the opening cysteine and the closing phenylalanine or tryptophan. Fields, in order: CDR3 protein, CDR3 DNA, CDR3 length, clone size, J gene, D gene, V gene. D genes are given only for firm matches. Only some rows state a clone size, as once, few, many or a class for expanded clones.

CDR3 protein: CASSGNYGNNEQFF; CDR3 DNA: TGTGCCAGCAGCGGCAACTACGGAAACAATGAGCAGTTCTTC; CDR3 length: 14; clone size: -; J gene: TRBJ2-1; D gene: -; V gene: TRBV5-6
CDR3 protein: CASSLLNTGLNYGYTF; CDR3 DNA: TGTGCCAGCAGTTTATTGAATACAGGCCTGAACTATGGCTACACCTTC; CDR3 length: 16; clone size: -; J gene: TRBJ1-2; D gene: -; V gene: TRBV28
CDR3 protein: CASSPGNSGNTIYF; CDR3 DNA: TGTGCCAGCAGCCCGGGTAACTCTGGAAACACCATATATTTT; CDR3 length: 14; clone size: -; J gene: TRBJ1-3; D gene: -; V gene: TRBV9
CDR3 protein: CASSPLQGQETQYF; CDR3 DNA: TGTGCCAGCTCACCTCTGCAGGGGCAAGAGACCCAGTACTTC; CDR3 length: 14; clone size: -; J gene: TRBJ2-5; D gene: -; V gene: TRBV18
CDR3 protein: CASSLGTATNEKLFF; CDR3 DNA: TGTGCCAGCAGCTTAGGGACAGCAACTAATGAAAAACTGTTTTTT; CDR3 length: 15; clone size: -; J gene: TRBJ1-4; D gene: -; V gene: TRBV7-9
CDR3 protein: CASSVHWASYNEQFF; CDR3 DNA: TGTGCCAGCAGCGTTCATTGGGCCTCCTACAATGAGCAGTTCTTC; CDR3 length: 15; clone size: -; J gene: TRBJ2-1; D gene: -; V gene: TRBV9
CDR3 protein: CASSYRTSGGADNEQFF; CDR3 DNA: TGTGCCAGCAGCTACCGGACTAGCGGGGGGGCCGACAATGAGCAGTTCTTC; CDR3 length: 17; clone size: -; J gene: TRBJ2-1; D gene: TRBD2; V gene: TRBV7-6
CDR3 protein: CASSTPGQGADTQYF; CDR3 DNA: TGTGCCAGCAGCACACCGGGACAGGGCGCAGATACGCAGTATTTT; CDR3 length: 15; clone size: -; J gene: TRBJ2-3; D gene: TRBD1; V gene: TRBV11-2
CDR3 protein: CSVEGAGSTDTQYF; CDR3 DNA: TGCAGCGTTGAAGGGGCAGGGTCCACAGATACGCAGTATTTT; CDR3 length: 14; clone size: -; J gene: TRBJ2-3; D gene: -; V gene: TRBV29-1
CDR3 protein: CASSPGQLSEQYF; CDR3 DNA: TGTGCCAGCAGCCCGGGACAACTCTCCGAGCAGTACTTC; CDR3 length: 13; clone size: -; J gene: TRBJ2-7; D gene: -; V gene: TRBV7-3
CDR3 protein: CASSSGQGVVDTQYF; CDR3 DNA: TGTGCCAGCAGTTCCGGACAGGGGGTCGTAGATACGCAGTATTTT; CDR3 length: 15; clone size: -; J gene: TRBJ2-3; D gene: TRBD1; V gene: TRBV6-5
CDR3 protein: CASSFKLAGHEQYF; CDR3 DNA: TGTGCCAGCAGCTTTAAACTAGCGGGCCACGAGCAGTACTTC; CDR3 length: 14; clone size: -; J gene: TRBJ2-7; D gene: TRBD2; V gene: TRBV7-8
CDR3 protein: CASNLRRDTEAFF; CDR3 DNA: TGTGCCAGTAATCTAAGGAGGGACACTGAAGCTTTCTTT; CDR3 length: 13; clone size: -; J gene: TRBJ1-1; D gene: -; V gene: TRBV19
CDR3 protein: CASSPTDRGPGELFF; CDR3 DNA: TGTGCCAGCTCACCAACGGACAGGGGTCCCGGGGAGCTGTTTTTT; CDR3 length: 15; clone size: -; J gene: TRBJ2-2; D gene: TRBD1; V gene: TRBV18
CDR3 protein: CASSYLTGGGNYGYTF; CDR3 DNA: TGTGCCAGCAGTTACCTGACAGGGGGCGGTAACTATGGCTACACCTTC; CDR3 length: 16; clone size: -; J gene: TRBJ1-2; D gene: TRBD1; V gene: TRBV6-5
CDR3 protein: CASTPPLGGQGSYNSPLHF; CDR3 DNA: TGTGCCAGCACCCCACCTCTAGGGGGACAGGGCTCCTATAATTCACCCCTCCACTTT; CDR3 length: 19; clone size: -; J gene: TRBJ1-6; D gene: TRBD1; V gene: TRBV28
CDR3 protein: CASSPGQGNTIYF; CDR3 DNA: TGTGCCAGCTCACCGGGACAAGGAAACACCATATATTTT; CDR3 length: 13; clone size: once; J gene: TRBJ1-3; D gene: -; V gene: TRBV18
CDR3 protein: CASSFGSGGAYNEQFF; CDR3 DNA: TGTGCCAGCAGCTTTGGTAGCGGGGGGGCCTACAATGAGCAGTTCTTC; CDR3 length: 16; clone size: -; J gene: TRBJ2-1; D gene: TRBD2; V gene: TRBV7-6
CDR3 protein: CASSLVFGRVTGELFF; CDR3 DNA: TGTGCCAGCAGCTTAGTTTTCGGGAGAGTCACCGGGGAGCTGTTTTTT; CDR3 length: 16; clone size: -; J gene: TRBJ2-2; D gene: -; V gene: TRBV11-2
CDR3 protein: CASSFDRATYEQYF; CDR3 DNA: TGCGCCAGCAGCTTCGACAGGGCGACCTACGAGCAGTACTTC; CDR3 length: 14; clone size: -; J gene: TRBJ2-7; D gene: TRBD1; V gene: TRBV4-3
CDR3 protein: CASSANKQGRGTDTQYF; CDR3 DNA: TGTGCCAGCAGTGCAAATAAACAGGGACGTGGCACAGATACGCAGTATTTT; CDR3 length: 17; clone size: -; J gene: TRBJ2-3; D gene: -; V gene: TRBV2
CDR3 protein: CASSSYYEQYF; CDR3 DNA: TGTGCCAGCAGTTCTTACTACGAGCAGTACTTC; CDR3 length: 11; clone size: -; J gene: TRBJ2-7; D gene: -; V gene: TRBV28
CDR3 protein: CASSSRTENYGYTF; CDR3 DNA: TGTGCCAGCAGCTCCCGGACAGAAAACTATGGCTACACCTTC; CDR3 length: 14; clone size: once; J gene: TRBJ1-2; D gene: -; V gene: TRBV5-4
CDR3 protein: CASSVTSGRDTQYF; CDR3 DNA: TGCGCCAGCAGCGTGACTAGCGGCAGAGATACGCAGTATTTT; CDR3 length: 14; clone size: -; J gene: TRBJ2-3; D gene: TRBD2; V gene: TRBV5-1
CDR3 protein: CASSLLGGTGQGKLFF; CDR3 DNA: TGTGCCAGCAGCTTGTTAGGTGGGACGGGACAAGGCAAACTGTTTTTT; CDR3 length: 16; clone size: -; J gene: TRBJ1-4; D gene: -; V gene: TRBV7-6
CDR3 protein: CASSFGTSGTEQFF; CDR3 DNA: TGTGCCAGCAGCTTCGGGACTAGCGGCACAGAGCAGTTCTTC; CDR3 length: 14; clone size: -; J gene: TRBJ2-1; D gene: TRBD2; V gene: TRBV11-2
CDR3 protein: CASSSGTGRSYEQYF; CDR3 DNA: TGTGCCAGCAGCTCGGGGACAGGGCGCTCCTACGAGCAGTACTTC; CDR3 length: 15; clone size: -; J gene: TRBJ2-7; D gene: TRBD1; V gene: TRBV5-4
CDR3 protein: CSVLSGGEANTGELFF; CDR3 DNA: TGCAGCGTCCTGTCGGGGGGGGAAGCGAACACCGGGGAGCTGTTTTTT; CDR3 length: 16; clone size: few; J gene: TRBJ2-2; D gene: TRBD2; V gene: TRBV29-1
CDR3 protein: CASSLGGEAGELFF; CDR3 DNA: TGTGCCAGCAGCCTCGGGGGTGAGGCCGGGGAGCTGTTTTTT; CDR3 length: 14; clone size: -; J gene: TRBJ2-2; D gene: -; V gene: TRBV6-5
CDR3 protein: CASSPLVRTAGSYEQYF; CDR3 DNA: TGTGCCAGCTCACCACTAGTTCGGACCGCGGGTAGTTACGAGCAGTACTTC; CDR3 length: 17; clone size: -; J gene: TRBJ2-7; D gene: -; V gene: TRBV18
CDR3 protein: CASSPQGRGSGNTIYF; CDR3 DNA: TGTGCCAGCAGCCCTCAAGGCCGGGGCTCTGGAAACACCATATATTTT; CDR3 length: 16; clone size: -; J gene: TRBJ1-3; D gene: -; V gene: TRBV7-9
CDR3 protein: CSARGTREQYF; CDR3 DNA: TGCAGTGCTAGAGGTACTCGCGAGCAGTACTTC; CDR3 length: 11; clone size: -; J gene: TRBJ2-7; D gene: -; V gene: TRBV20-1
CDR3 protein: CASSLVSGQGTEAFF; CDR3 DNA: TGTGCCAGCAGCTTAGTATCGGGACAGGGAACTGAAGCTTTCTTT; CDR3 length: 15; clone size: many; J gene: TRBJ1-1; D gene: TRBD1; V gene: TRBV7-9
CDR3 protein: CASSQSGGYEQYF; CDR3 DNA: TGTGCCAGCAGCCAGAGCGGGGGCTACGAGCAGTACTTC; CDR3 length: 13; clone size: -; J gene: TRBJ2-7; D gene: TRBD2; V gene: TRBV7-3
CDR3 protein: CASSLWSGEVYNEQFF; CDR3 DNA: TGTGCCAGCAGTTTATGGAGCGGGGAGGTCTACAATGAGCAGTTCTTC; CDR3 length: 16; clone size: -; J gene: TRBJ2-1; D gene: TRBD2; V gene: TRBV28
CDR3 protein: CASRYSGQGHSPLHF; CDR3 DNA: TGTGCCAGCCGTTACTCGGGACAGGGACATTCACCCCTCCACTTT; CDR3 length: 15; clone size: -; J gene: TRBJ1-6; D gene: TRBD1; V gene: TRBV28
CDR3 protein: CASSLSGAGVTNEKLFF; CDR3 DNA: TGTGCCAGCAGTTTATCTGGGGCGGGGGTAACTAATGAAAAACTGTTTTTT; CDR3 length: 17; clone size: -; J gene: TRBJ1-4; D gene: -; V gene: TRBV27
CDR3 protein: CASSFDGTGVDGELFF; CDR3 DNA: TGTGCCAGCAGCTTTGATGGGACAGGTGTGGACGGGGAGCTGTTTTTT; CDR3 length: 16; clone size: -; J gene: TRBJ2-2; D gene: TRBD1; V gene: TRBV7-3
CDR3 protein: CASAPGQISLRNQPQHF; CDR3 DNA: TGTGCTAGTGCTCCGGGACAGATATCGCTTCGCAATCAGCCCCAGCATTTT; CDR3 length: 17; clone size: -; J gene: TRBJ1-5; D gene: TRBD1; V gene: TRBV12-5
CDR3 protein: CASSLDGGGTDTQYF; CDR3 DNA: TGTGCCAGCAGCCTTGATGGGGGAGGGACAGATACGCAGTATTTT; CDR3 length: 15; clone size: -; J gene: TRBJ2-3; D gene: TRBD2; V gene: TRBV6-5
CDR3 protein: CASSLRANTGELFF; CDR3 DNA: TGTGCCAGCAGCCTCCGCGCGAACACCGGGGAGCTGTTTTTT; CDR3 length: 14; clone size: -; J gene: TRBJ2-2; D gene: -; V gene: TRBV9
CDR3 protein: CASSTGQGYEQYF; CDR3 DNA: TGTGCCAGCAGCACCGGACAGGGCTACGAGCAGTACTTC; CDR3 length: 13; clone size: -; J gene: TRBJ2-7; D gene: TRBD1; V gene: TRBV5-4
CDR3 protein: CASSTGGGVPYGYTF; CDR3 DNA: TGTGCCAGCAGCACTGGGGGGGGCGTCCCCTATGGCTACACCTTC; CDR3 length: 15; clone size: few; J gene: TRBJ1-2; D gene: -; V gene: TRBV5-5
CDR3 protein: CATSDGGLQAFF; CDR3 DNA: TGTGCCACCAGTGACGGTGGACTCCAGGCGTTCTTC; CDR3 length: 12; clone size: -; J gene: TRBJ2-1; D gene: -; V gene: TRBV24-1
CDR3 protein: CASSWTGLNGYTF; CDR3 DNA: TGTGCCAGCAGCTGGACAGGGCTCAATGGCTACACCTTC; CDR3 length: 13; clone size: once; J gene: TRBJ1-2; D gene: TRBD1; V gene: TRBV5-4
CDR3 protein: CASSEAIGLAGGSRREQYF; CDR3 DNA: TGTGCCAGCAGTGAAGCGATCGGACTAGCGGGAGGAAGTAGGCGCGAGCAGTACTTC; CDR3 length: 19; clone size: -; J gene: TRBJ2-7; D gene: TRBD2; V gene: TRBV6-1
CDR3 protein: CASTGGNSPLHF; CDR3 DNA: TGTGCCAGCACGGGGGGTAATTCACCCCTCCACTTT; CDR3 length: 12; clone size: -; J gene: TRBJ1-6; D gene: -; V gene: TRBV28
CDR3 protein: CASSPQTGNTEAFF; CDR3 DNA: TGTGCCAGCTCTCCTCAGACAGGAAACACTGAAGCTTTCTTT; CDR3 length: 14; clone size: few; J gene: TRBJ1-1; D gene: -; V gene: TRBV18
CDR3 protein: CASMYDRGPFYEQYF; CDR3 DNA: TGTGCCAGCATGTACGACAGGGGACCTTTCTACGAGCAGTACTTC; CDR3 length: 15; clone size: few; J gene: TRBJ2-7; D gene: TRBD1; V gene: TRBV2
CDR3 protein: CASNTGDGTDTQYF; CDR3 DNA: TGCGCCAGCAACACGGGAGACGGCACAGATACGCAGTATTTT; CDR3 length: 14; clone size: -; J gene: TRBJ2-3; D gene: -; V gene: TRBV5-1
CDR3 protein: CASTFLGVDQPQHF; CDR3 DNA: TGTGCCAGCACCTTCCTCGGGGTAGATCAGCCCCAGCATTTT; CDR3 length: 14; clone size: -; J gene: TRBJ1-5; D gene: -; V gene: TRBV5-8
CDR3 protein: CASSRDSSPLHF; CDR3 DNA: TGTGCCAGCAGTCGGGACTCTTCTCCCCTCCACTTT; CDR3 length: 12; clone size: -; J gene: TRBJ1-6; D gene: -; V gene: TRBV6-5
CDR3 protein: CASSFLAGPYEQYF; CDR3 DNA: TGTGCCAGCAGTTTTCTAGCGGGGCCCTACGAGCAGTACTTC; CDR3 length: 14; clone size: -; J gene: TRBJ2-7; D gene: TRBD2; V gene: TRBV27